Sequencing of this T cell receptor beta chain was carried out in a study of early T cells in non-severe SARS-CoV-2 infection. Study background: From unsorted whole blood, bulk RNA was sequenced, and the chains remained unpaired.

CDR1 SQVTM and CDR2 ANQGSEA come from the germline V gene. The V gene lost 6 bases and the J gene lost 0 bases, with 14 bases spanning the gap. This CDR3 comprises 15 residues. General observations from the study: Missing private and CD4 specificities, VDJdb matching favored anti-spike CD8 responses.

This clonotype was picked up many times. Its antigen is as yet unknown. Individual cDNA molecules received unique molecular identifiers. One entry per CDR3 protein, called by TCRdb with MiXCR from the 5' RACE reads. The data hold about 69,000 distinct CDR3 sequences, with roughly an eighth observed a single time. The receptor comes from an adult who was a healthcare worker with PCR-confirmed SARS-CoV-2 infection or an uninfected control (not recorded which). The rearrangement joins TRBV29-1 to TRBJ1-4; D possibly corresponds to TRBD1 (6 bases). Sequenced sample: whole blood. The DNA for the CDR3 is TGCAGCGTCTACGGGACATCAGCAACTAATGAAAAACTGTTTTTT. It codes for CSVYGTSATNEKLFF.